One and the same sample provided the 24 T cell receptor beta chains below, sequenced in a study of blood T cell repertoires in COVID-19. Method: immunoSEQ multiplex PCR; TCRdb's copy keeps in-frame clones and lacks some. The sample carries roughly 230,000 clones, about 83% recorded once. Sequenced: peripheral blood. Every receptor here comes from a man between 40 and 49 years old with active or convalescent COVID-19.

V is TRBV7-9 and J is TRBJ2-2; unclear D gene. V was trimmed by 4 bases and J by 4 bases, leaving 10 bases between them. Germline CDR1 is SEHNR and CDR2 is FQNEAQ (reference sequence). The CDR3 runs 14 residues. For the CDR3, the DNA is TGTGCCAGCAGCTCCTCCGTGTCCACCGGGGAGCTGTTTTTT. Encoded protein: CASSSSVSTGELFF. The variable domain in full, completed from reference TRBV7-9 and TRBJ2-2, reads DTGVSQNPRHKITKRGQNVTFRCDPISEHNRLYWYRQTLGQGPEFLTYFQNEAQLEKSRLLSDRFSAERPKGSFSTLEIQRTEQGDSAMYLCASSSSVSTGELFFGEGSRLTVL.

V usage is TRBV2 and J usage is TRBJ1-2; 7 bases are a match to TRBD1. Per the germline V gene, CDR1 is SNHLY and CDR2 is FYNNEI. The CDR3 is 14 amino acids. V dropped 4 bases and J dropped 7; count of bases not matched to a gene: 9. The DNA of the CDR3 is TGTGCCAGCAGTGCCGACAGGGAAATCCTTGGCTACACCTTC. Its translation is CASSADREILGYTF.

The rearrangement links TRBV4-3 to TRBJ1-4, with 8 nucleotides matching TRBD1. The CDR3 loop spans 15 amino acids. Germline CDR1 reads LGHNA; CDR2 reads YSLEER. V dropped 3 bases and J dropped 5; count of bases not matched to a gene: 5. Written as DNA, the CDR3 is TGCGCCAGCAGCCATCAGACAGGGGTAAATGAAAAACTGTTTTTT. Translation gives CASSHQTGVNEKLFF.

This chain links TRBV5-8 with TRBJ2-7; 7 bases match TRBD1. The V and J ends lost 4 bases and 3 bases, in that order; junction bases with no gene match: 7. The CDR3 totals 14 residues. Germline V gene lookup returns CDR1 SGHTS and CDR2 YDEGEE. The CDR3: CASSPGTDIYEQYF. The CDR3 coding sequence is TGTGCCAGCAGCCCCGGGACAGATATCTACGAGCAGTACTTC.

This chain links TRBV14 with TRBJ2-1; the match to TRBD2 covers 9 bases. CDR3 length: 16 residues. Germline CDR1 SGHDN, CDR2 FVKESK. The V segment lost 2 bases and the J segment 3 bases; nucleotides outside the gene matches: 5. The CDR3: CASSQWASGVYNEQFF. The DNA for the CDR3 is TGTGCCAGCAGCCAATGGGCTAGCGGGGTCTACAATGAGCAGTTCTTC.

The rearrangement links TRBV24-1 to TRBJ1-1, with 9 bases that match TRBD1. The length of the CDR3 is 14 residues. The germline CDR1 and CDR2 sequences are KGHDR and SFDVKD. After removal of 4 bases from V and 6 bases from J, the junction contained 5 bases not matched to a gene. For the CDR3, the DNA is TGTGCCACCAGTGACCACAGGGGGCCCGCTGAAGCTTTCTTT. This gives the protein CATSDHRGPAEAFF.

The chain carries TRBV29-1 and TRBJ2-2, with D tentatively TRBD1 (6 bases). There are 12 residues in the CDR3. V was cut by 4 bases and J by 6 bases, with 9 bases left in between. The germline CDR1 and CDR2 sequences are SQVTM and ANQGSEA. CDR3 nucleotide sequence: TGCAGCGTTGCAGCAGGGGCCGGGGAGCTGTTTTTT. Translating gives CSVAAGAGELFF.

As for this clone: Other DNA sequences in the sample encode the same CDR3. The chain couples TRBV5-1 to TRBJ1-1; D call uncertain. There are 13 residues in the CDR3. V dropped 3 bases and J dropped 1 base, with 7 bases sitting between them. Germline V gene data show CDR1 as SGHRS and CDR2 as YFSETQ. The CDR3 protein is CASSSRGNTEAFF. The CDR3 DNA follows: TGCGCCAGCAGCTCCCGGGGGAACACTGAAGCTTTCTTT.

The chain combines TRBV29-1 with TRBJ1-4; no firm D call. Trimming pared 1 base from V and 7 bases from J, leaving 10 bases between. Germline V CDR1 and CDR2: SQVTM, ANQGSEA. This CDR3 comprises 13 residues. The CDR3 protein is CSVEGHTPEKLFF. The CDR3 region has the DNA TGCAGCGTTGAAGGGCACACCCCTGAAAAACTGTTTTTT.

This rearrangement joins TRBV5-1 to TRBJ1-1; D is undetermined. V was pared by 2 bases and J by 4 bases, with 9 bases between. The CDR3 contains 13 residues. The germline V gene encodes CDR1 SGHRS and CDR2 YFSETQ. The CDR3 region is CASSFEDRTEAFF. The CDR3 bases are TGCGCCAGCAGCTTTGAGGATCGCACTGAAGCTTTCTTT.

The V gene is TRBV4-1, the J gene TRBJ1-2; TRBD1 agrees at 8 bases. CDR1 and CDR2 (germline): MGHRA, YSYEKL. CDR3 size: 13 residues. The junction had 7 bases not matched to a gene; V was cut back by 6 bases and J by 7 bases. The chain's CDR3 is CASRPRGLVGYTF. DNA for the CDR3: TGCGCCAGCAGGCCCAGGGGGCTGGTTGGCTACACCTTC.

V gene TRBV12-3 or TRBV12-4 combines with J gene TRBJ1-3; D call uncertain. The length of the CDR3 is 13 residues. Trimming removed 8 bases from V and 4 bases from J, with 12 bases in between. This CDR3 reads CASSFGEGNTIYF. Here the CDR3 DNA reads TGTGCCAGCTCTTTCGGAGAGGGAAACACCATATATTTT.

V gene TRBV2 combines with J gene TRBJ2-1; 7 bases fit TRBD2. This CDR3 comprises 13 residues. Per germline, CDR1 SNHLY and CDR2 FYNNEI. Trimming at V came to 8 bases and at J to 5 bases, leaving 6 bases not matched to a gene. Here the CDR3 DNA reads TGTGCCAGCTCACCAGGGACTAACAATGAGCAGTTCTTC. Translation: CASSPGTNNEQFF.

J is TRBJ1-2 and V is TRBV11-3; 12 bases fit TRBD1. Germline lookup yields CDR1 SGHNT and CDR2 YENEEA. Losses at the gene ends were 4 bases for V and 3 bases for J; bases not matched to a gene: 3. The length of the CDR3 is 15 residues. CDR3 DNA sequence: TGTGCCAGCAGCTCCGGGACAGGGGGCGACTATGGCTACACCTTC. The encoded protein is CASSSGTGGDYGYTF. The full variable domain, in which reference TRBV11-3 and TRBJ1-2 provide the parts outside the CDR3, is EAGVVQSPRYKIIEKKQPVAFWCNPISGHNTLYWYLQNLGQGPELLIRYENEEAVDDSQLPKDRFSAERLKGVDSTLKIQPAELGDSAVYLCASSSGTGGDYGYTFGSGTRLTVV.

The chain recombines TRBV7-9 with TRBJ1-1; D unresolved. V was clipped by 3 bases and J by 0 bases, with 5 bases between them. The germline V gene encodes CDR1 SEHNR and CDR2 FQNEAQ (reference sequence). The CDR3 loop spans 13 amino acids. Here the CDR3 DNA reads TGTGCCAGCAGCTTTGGCATGAACACTGAAGCTTTCTTT. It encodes CASSFGMNTEAFF.

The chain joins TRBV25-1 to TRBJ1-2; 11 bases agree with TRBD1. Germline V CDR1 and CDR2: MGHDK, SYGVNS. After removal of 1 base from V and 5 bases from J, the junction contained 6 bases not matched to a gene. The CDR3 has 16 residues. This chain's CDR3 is CASSEWGTGGDYGYTF. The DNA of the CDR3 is TGTGCCAGCAGTGAATGGGGGACAGGGGGGGATTATGGCTACACCTTC.

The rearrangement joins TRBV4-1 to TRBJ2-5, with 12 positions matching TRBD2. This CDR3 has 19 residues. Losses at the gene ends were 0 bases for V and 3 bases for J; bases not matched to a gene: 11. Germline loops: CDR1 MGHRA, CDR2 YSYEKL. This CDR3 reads CASSQDSPQLAGGKETQYF. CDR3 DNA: TGCGCCAGCAGCCAAGATAGCCCCCAACTAGCGGGAGGAAAAGAGACCCAGTACTTC.

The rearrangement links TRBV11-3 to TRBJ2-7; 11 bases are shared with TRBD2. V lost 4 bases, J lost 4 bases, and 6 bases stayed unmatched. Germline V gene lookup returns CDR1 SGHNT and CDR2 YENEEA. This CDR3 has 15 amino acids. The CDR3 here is CASSSSSGGSYEQYF. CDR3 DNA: TGTGCCAGCAGCTCCTCTAGCGGGGGGTCTTACGAGCAGTACTTC.

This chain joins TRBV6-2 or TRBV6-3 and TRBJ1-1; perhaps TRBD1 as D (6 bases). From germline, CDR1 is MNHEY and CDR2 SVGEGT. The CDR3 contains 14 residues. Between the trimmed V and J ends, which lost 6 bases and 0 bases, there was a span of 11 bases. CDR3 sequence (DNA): TGTGCCAGCAGCCCGACAGGCGTGAACACTGAAGCTTTCTTT. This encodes CASSPTGVNTEAFF.

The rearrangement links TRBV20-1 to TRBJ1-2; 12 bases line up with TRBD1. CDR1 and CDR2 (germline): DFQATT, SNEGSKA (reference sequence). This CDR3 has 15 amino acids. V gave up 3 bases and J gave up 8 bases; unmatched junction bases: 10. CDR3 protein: CSASSPGQGADGYTF. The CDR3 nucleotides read TGCAGTGCTAGTTCTCCGGGACAGGGGGCAGACGGCTACACCTTC.

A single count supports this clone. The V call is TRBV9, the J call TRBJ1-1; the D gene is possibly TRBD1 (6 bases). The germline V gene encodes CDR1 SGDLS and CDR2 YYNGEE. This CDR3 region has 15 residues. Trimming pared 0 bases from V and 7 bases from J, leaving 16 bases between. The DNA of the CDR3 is TGTGCCAGCAGCGTAGGGCCCCGACAGGAGGATGAAGCTTTCTTT. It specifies CASSVGPRQEDEAFF.

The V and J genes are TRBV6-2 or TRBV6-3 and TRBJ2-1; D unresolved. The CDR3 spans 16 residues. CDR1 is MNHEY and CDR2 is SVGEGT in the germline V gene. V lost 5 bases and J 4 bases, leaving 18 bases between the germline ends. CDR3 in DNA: TGTGCCAGCAGTACCGGAGCGAGCGTCTATTACAATGAGCAGTTCTTC. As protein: CASSTGASVYYNEQFF.

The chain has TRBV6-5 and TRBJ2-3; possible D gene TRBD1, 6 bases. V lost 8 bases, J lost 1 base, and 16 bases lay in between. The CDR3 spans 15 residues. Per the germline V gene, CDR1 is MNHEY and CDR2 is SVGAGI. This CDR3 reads CASGEQGRRTDTQYF. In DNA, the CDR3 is TGTGCCAGCGGGGAACAGGGCCGACGCACAGATACGCAGTATTTT.

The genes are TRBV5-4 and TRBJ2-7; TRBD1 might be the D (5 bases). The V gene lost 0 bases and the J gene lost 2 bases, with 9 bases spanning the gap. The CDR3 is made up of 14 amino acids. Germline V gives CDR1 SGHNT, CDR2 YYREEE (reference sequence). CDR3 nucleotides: TGTGCCAGCAGCTTGGCAGGGTTGACCTACGAGCAGTACTTC. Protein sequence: CASSLAGLTYEQYF.